These 25 T cell receptor beta chains share one sample of origin, sequenced in a study of preoperative IRX-2 immunotherapy in early breast cancer (dated 2019 in TCRdb). Library preparation employed the immunoSEQ multiplex PCR assay. The source is immuneACCESS, and TCRdb retained only in-frame sequences with V and J called. Part of the clones is not carried over; for the studies checked, unresolved V genes explain less than half of this, and the remainder is unexplained. The table for this sample lists approximately 28,000 clones; 82% of them were counted only once. The ten largest clones represent 3.2% of the sample. The sample's treatment or condition label, in plain terms: preoperative locoregional IRX-2 cytokine immunotherapy. Sampling was performed from a patient treated with IRX-2 immunotherapy. The receptors shown here come from a human donor with breast cancer.

This clone was counted only a few times. The chain links TRBV19 to TRBJ1-1; TRBD1 is a possible D gene (6 bases). The germline CDR1 and CDR2 sequences are LNHDA and SQIVND (reference sequence). V gave up 8 bases and J gave up 1 base, with 14 bases separating them. There are 14 residues in the CDR3. DNA of the CDR3: TGTGCCAGTGGCGGGGGGCTTGGGAACACTGAAGCTTTCTTT. It specifies CASGGGLGNTEAFF.

The gene calls are TRBV11-3 and TRBJ1-2; 11 bases map to TRBD1. The CDR3 totals 15 residues. Germline lookup yields CDR1 SGHNT and CDR2 YENEEA. With V trimmed by 6 bases and J by 4 bases, 7 bases remained unmatched. CDR3 loop: CASSDPGTGGYGYTF. The CDR3 region has the DNA TGTGCCAGCAGTGACCCCGGGACAGGGGGCTATGGCTACACCTTC.

This chain joins TRBV11-3 and TRBJ2-5; TRBD1 matches 8 bases. V trimming: 4 bases; J trimming: 4 bases; junction bases outside the gene matches: 11. The length of the CDR3 is 16 residues. Germline CDR1 reads SGHNT; CDR2 reads YENEEA. The CDR3 loop is CASSSRTGSFLETQYF. The CDR3 DNA sequence: TGTGCCAGCAGCTCTAGGACAGGGAGTTTCCTAGAGACCCAGTACTTC.

V and J are TRBV30 and TRBJ2-7; D unclear. This CDR3 is built from 12 residues. V lost 4 bases, J lost 2 bases, and 9 bases lay in between. The germline V gene encodes CDR1 GTSNPN and CDR2 SVGIG (reference sequence). CDR3 nucleotide sequence: TGTGCCTGGACCAGGAATCCCTACGAGCAGTACTTC. Encoded protein: CAWTRNPYEQYF. Drawing the rest from reference TRBV30 and TRBJ2-7, the complete variable domain is SQTIHQWPATLVQPVGSPLSLECTVEGTSNPNLYWYRQAAGRGLQLLFYSVGIGQISSEVPQNLSASRPQDRQFILSSKKLLLSDSGFYLCAWTRNPYEQYFGPGTRLTVT.

The chain recombines TRBV6-7 with TRBJ1-2; D perhaps matches TRBD1 (5 bases). TRBV6-7 is identified as an open reading frame with a role that is uncertain. V lost 5 bases to trimming and J lost 4 bases, with 14 bases between them. CDR3 length equals 14 residues. For the CDR3, the DNA is TGTGCCAGCAGTCCCCTCAGGGAGGGCTATGGCTACACCTTC. Its protein is CASSPLREGYGYTF.

The gene calls are TRBV1 and TRBJ1-3. TRBV1 is deemed a pseudogene. CDR3 length equals 15 residues. CDR3 region: CASSRSSHSGNTIYF. Here the CDR3 DNA reads TGCGCCAGCAGCCGGAGTTCCCACTCTGGAAACACCATATATTTT.

The chain recombines TRBV22-1 with TRBJ2-1; the D call TRBD2 from the table was never checked on the DNA. TRBV22-1 is a documented pseudogene. CDR3 length: 16 amino acids. The CDR3: CASSGSTSGSSNEQFF. The CDR3 bases are TGTGCCAGCAGTGGCTCGACTAGCGGGAGTTCCAATGAGCAGTTCTTC.

The rearrangement joins TRBV19 to TRBJ1-5, with D possibly matching TRBD1 (6 bases). CDR3 length: 13 residues. Germline V CDR1 and CDR2: LNHDA, SQIVND (reference sequence). Deletions cut 7 bases from V and 10 bases from J, with 17 bases between. For the CDR3, the DNA is TGTGCCAGTACCGGACAGTTCAATCTTCCCCAGCATTTT. This gives the protein CASTGQFNLPQHF. The entire variable domain, with the rest obtained from reference TRBV19 and TRBJ1-5, is as follows: DGGITQSPKYLFRKEGQNVTLSCEQNLNHDAMYWYRQDPGQGLRLIYYSQIVNDFQKGDIAEGYSVSREKKESFPLTVTSAQKNPTAFYLCASTGQFNLPQHFGDGTRLSIL.

The rearrangement links TRBV5-1 to TRBJ1-4; D possibly corresponds to TRBD1 (6 bases). Germline CDR1 is SGHRS and CDR2 is YFSETQ. The CDR3 has 16 amino acids. Trimming cost V 0 bases and J 5 bases, with 14 bases left between them. The chain's CDR3 is CASSLDRAGVNEKLFF. CDR3 sequence (DNA): TGCGCCAGCAGCTTGGACCGTGCAGGGGTAAATGAAAAACTGTTTTTT.

V usage is TRBV6-8 and J usage is TRBJ1-5, with TRBD1 matching over 8 bases. The CDR3 is made up of 18 amino acids. J gave up 5 bases and V 0 bases, and 12 bases lay outside the gene matches. In germline, CDR1 is MNHGY, CDR2 SAAAGT. The CDR3 nucleotides are TGTGCCAGCAGTTACTCGGTCGTGACAGGGGTTGGTGATCAGCCCCAGCATTTT. Its translation is CASSYSVVTGVGDQPQHF.

CDR3 amino acids: CASSPSWGQNKGTSGANVLTF. The CDR3 nucleotides are TGTGCCAGCTCACCGAGTTGGGGACAGAATAAGGGGACCTCTGGGGCCAACGTCCTGACTTTC. This chain links TRBV18 with TRBJ2-6, with 7 nucleotides matching TRBD1. Germline CDR1 reads KGHSH; CDR2 reads LQKENI. This CDR3 has 21 amino acids. After removal of 3 bases from V and 0 bases from J, the junction contained 17 bases not matched to a gene.

The gene calls are TRBV7-1 and TRBJ2-2; 7 nucleotides align to TRBD2. TRBV7-1 is an open reading frame, and its role is uncertain. The CDR3 runs 16 residues. The ends lost 6 bases at V and 5 bases at J; junction bases unmatched: 12. The CDR3 nucleotides are TGTGCCAGCAGGAAGGTGGGAGGGAGTCGAACCGGGGAGCTGTTTTTT. Protein sequence: CASRKVGGSRTGELFF.

This clone has only one observation. The V and J genes are TRBV7-2 and TRBJ1-1; D not certain. This CDR3 contains 13 residues. V was trimmed by 0 bases and J by 4 bases, leaving 6 bases between them. CDR1 and CDR2 (germline): SGHTA, FQGNSA. Here the CDR3 DNA reads TGTGCCAGCAGCTTAGCACCTCGCACTGAAGCTTTCTTT. This codes for CASSLAPRTEAFF.

The CDR3 reads CATSRGRAGYEQYF. In nucleotides, the CDR3 is TGTGCCACCAGCAGAGGAAGGGCAGGGTACGAGCAGTACTTC. This chain connects TRBV15 to TRBJ2-7; TRBD1 is a possible D gene (5 bases). The CDR3 is made up of 14 amino acids. Germline-derived CDR1 and CDR2 are LNHNV and YYDKDF (reference sequence). V gave up 1 base and J gave up 4 bases, with 11 bases separating them.

The chain recombines TRBV30 with TRBJ1-4; D not resolved. The CDR3 runs 15 residues. Per germline, CDR1 GTSNPN and CDR2 SVGIG (reference sequence). Trimming pared 1 base from V and 0 bases from J, leaving 9 bases between. The CDR3 spells CAWSDRTATNEKLFF. CDR3 coding DNA: TGTGCCTGGAGTGACCGTACTGCAACTAATGAAAAACTGTTTTTT.

CDR3 DNA sequence: TGTGCCAGCAGCTTATATGGGGGCGCCTGGGCGAACACTGAAGCTTTCTTT. Its translation is CASSLYGGAWANTEAFF. The V and J genes are TRBV7-6 and TRBJ1-1; tentative D call: TRBD1 (6 bases). Deletions cut 2 bases from V and 1 base from J, with 17 bases between. Looked up from germline, CDR1 is SGHVS and CDR2 is FNYEAQ. There are 17 residues in the CDR3.

The rearrangement uses TRBV11-3 and TRBJ1-3; D is unclear. The V gene's germline CDR1 is SGHNT and CDR2 YENEEA. V was shortened by 5 bases and J by 0 bases, with 8 bases between the two germline ends. The CDR3 consists of 14 residues. CDR3 nucleotides: TGTGCCAGCAGCCAAGGGTACTCTGGAAACACCATATATTTT. Translated, it gives CASSQGYSGNTIYF.

The V gene is TRBV4-1, the J gene TRBJ1-5; 9 bases are shared with TRBD1. The CDR3 is 16 residues long. The J segment lost 3 bases and the V segment lost 1 base, leaving 4 bases of the junction unmatched. CDR1 and CDR2 (germline): MGHRA, YSYEKL. The CDR3 DNA follows: TGCGCCAGCAGCCAAGCACGGACAGGGGTCAATCAGCCCCAGCATTTT. This gives the protein CASSQARTGVNQPQHF.

This clone is a singleton in its sample. CDR3 nucleotide sequence: TGTGCCTGGACGCGGACAGGGTTTCGCGAAAAACTGTTTTTT. Protein: CAWTRTGFREKLFF. The chain links TRBV30 to TRBJ1-4; 8 bases are shared with TRBD1. The CDR3 extends over 14 amino acids. Losses at the gene ends were 4 bases for V and 8 bases for J; bases not matched to a gene: 9. CDR1 and CDR2 (germline): GTSNPN, SVGIG (reference sequence).

The genes are TRBV18 and TRBJ1-4, with D possibly matching TRBD1 (5 bases). V was pared by 0 bases and J by 13 bases, with 15 bases between. Germline CDR1 reads KGHSH; CDR2 reads LQKENI. The CDR3 spans 14 residues. Here the CDR3 DNA reads TGTGCCAGCTCACCACCGTTGTGGGGGTTGGTACTGTTTTTT. Residues: CASSPPLWGLVLFF.

The V call is TRBV28, the J call TRBJ1-5, with D unclear. The CDR3 is 12 residues long. V lost 7 bases to trimming and J lost 6 bases, with 10 bases between them. Germline loops: CDR1 MDHEN, CDR2 SYDVKM. CDR3 DNA sequence: TGTGCCAGCAATTTGCTCAGTCAGCCCCAGCATTTT. Translating gives CASNLLSQPQHF.

The chain is built from TRBV25-1 and TRBJ2-7; D possibly matches TRBD1 or TRBD2 (5 bases each). Trimming pared 4 bases from V and 4 bases from J, leaving 17 bases between. Germline CDR1 MGHDK, CDR2 SYGVNS. The length of the CDR3 is 15 residues. The CDR3: CASSATGTVSYEQYF. As DNA, the CDR3 is TGTGCCAGCAGTGCCACCGGGACGGTATCTTACGAGCAGTACTTC.

The CDR3 is CASSLVWSGGSSEQFF. The CDR3 DNA follows: TGTGCCAGCAGCTTAGTTTGGAGCGGGGGGAGTAGTGAGCAGTTCTTC. V usage is TRBV11-3 and J usage is TRBJ2-1; 9 bases are shared with TRBD2. V trimming: 1 base; J trimming: 9 bases; junction bases outside the gene matches: 10. The CDR3 length is 16 residues. Germline CDR1 and CDR2: SGHNT and YENEEA.

This rearrangement joins TRBV6-8 to TRBJ2-7; TRBD2 aligns across 9 bases. Unmatched junction bases numbered 8, after V lost 5 bases and J lost 6 bases. There are 14 residues in the CDR3. From germline, CDR1 is MNHGY and CDR2 SAAAGT. The CDR3 region has the DNA TGTGCCAGCAGTGGCCTAGCGGGGAGGGGCGAGCAGTACTTC. Amino acids: CASSGLAGRGEQYF.

This chain links TRBV28 with TRBJ1-1; 7 bases are shared with TRBD1. The CDR3 totals 15 residues. The trim removed 8 bases at V and 4 bases at J, leaving 13 bases unmatched. CDR1 is MDHEN, CDR2 SYDVKM, per germline. CDR3 in DNA: TGTGCCAGCGCCTACCGGACAGGAGGGAGCACTGAAGCTTTCTTT. This encodes CASAYRTGGSTEAFF.